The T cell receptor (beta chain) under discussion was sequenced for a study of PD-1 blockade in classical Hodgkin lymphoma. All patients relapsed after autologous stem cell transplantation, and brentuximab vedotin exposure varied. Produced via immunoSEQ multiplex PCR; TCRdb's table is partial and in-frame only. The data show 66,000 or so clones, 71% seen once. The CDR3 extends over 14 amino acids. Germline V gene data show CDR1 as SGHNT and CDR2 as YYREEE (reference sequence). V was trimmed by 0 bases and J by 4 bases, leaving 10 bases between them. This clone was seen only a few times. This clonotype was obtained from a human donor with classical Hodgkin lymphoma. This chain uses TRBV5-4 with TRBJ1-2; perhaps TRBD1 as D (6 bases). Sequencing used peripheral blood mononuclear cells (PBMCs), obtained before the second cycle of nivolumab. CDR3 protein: CASSLAGQRYGYTF. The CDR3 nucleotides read TGTGCCAGCAGCTTGGCCGGACAGCGCTATGGCTACACCTTC.